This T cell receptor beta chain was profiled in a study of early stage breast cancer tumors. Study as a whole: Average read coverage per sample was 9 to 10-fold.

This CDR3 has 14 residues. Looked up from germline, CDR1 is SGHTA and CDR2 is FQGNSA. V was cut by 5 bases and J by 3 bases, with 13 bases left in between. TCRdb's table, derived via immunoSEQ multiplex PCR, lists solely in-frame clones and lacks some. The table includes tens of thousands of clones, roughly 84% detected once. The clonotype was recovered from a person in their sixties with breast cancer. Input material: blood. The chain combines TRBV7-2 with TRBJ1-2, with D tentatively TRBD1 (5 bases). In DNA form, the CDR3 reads TGTGCCAGCAGCCAACACCGGGACTACTATGGCTACACCTTC. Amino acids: CASSQHRDYYGYTF. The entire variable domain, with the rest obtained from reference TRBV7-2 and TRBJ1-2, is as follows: GAGVSQSPSNKVTEKGKDVELRCDPISGHTALYWYRQSLGQGLEFLIYFQGNSAPDKSGLPSDRFSAERTGGSVSTLTIQRTQQEDSAVYLCASSQHRDYYGYTFGSGTRLTVV.